The clone carrying this T cell receptor beta chain was observed a few times. Its specificity is not known. Based on CD45RO/CCR7/CD25/CD127/CD95/CD27, CD4+ regulatory, stem cell-like memory, naive and central memory cells were sorted. The data derive from a study of beta chain features in type 1 diabetes. Overall study findings and caveats: Significant though moderate, a shortening of TCRB CDR3s appeared in all four CD4+ subsets of Type 1 diabetes patients.

This CDR3 is 16 amino acids long. Germline CDR1 and CDR2: KGHSH and LQKENI. The junction had 7 bases not matched to a gene; V was cut back by 3 bases and J by 0 bases. Expressed TCRB transcripts were sequenced, since all the RNA that had been isolated was reverse transcribed. Profiling relied on immunoSEQ multiplex PCR, and the TCRdb table lists in-frame clones only, not all of them. This repertoire shows 640,000 or so clones, around an eighth found once; its top ten account for just under 0.04%. Sequencing used naive CD4+ T cells from blood. This sequence joins TRBV18 and TRBJ1-1; 7 nucleotides match TRBD1. The receptor was derived from a man between 18 and 29 years old with type 1 diabetes. CDR3 protein: CASSPTGNSVNTEAFF. The CDR3 coding sequence is TGTGCCAGCTCACCGACAGGGAATTCCGTGAACACTGAAGCTTTCTTT.